The following is a T cell receptor (beta chain) sequence with its context. Its target is not known. Some clones are missing from TCRdb's copy, which holds only in-frame ones; the method was immunoSEQ multiplex PCR. Of around 17,000 clones in the sample, about 96% were seen once. The sample belongs to a study of monozygotic twins with cystic fibrosis. The CDR3 sequence is 16 residues long. Germline assignment: CDR1 SGHRS and CDR2 YFSETQ. V dropped 4 bases and J dropped 7; count of bases not matched to a gene: 12. Broader study findings: Shared CDR3 numbers were not associated with age, concordance or severity.

Sequences were obtained from blood. This sequence originates from a girl aged 2 to 9 with cystic fibrosis. This chain uses TRBV5-1 with TRBJ2-1, with 9 bases aligning to TRBD1. The CDR3 nucleotides are TGCGCCAGCAGCGGAGGACAGGGGCATCCTCGGAATGAGCAGTTCTTC. This translates into CASSGGQGHPRNEQFF.